These 4 T cell receptor beta chains share one sample of origin, sequenced in a study of T cell responses to AZD1222 COVID-19 vaccine. The assay was immunoSEQ multiplex PCR, and TCRdb's table has in-frame clones only and misses some. The sample holds about 170,000 clones; approximately 95% are singletons and the top ten take about 3.9%. This specimen consisted of peripheral blood, obtained on day 0 of AZD1222 vaccination. These receptors were collected from an adult in good health.

This clone was recorded once. The chain is built from TRBV18 and TRBJ1-5; D gene unclear. The CDR3 runs to 14 residues. V was shortened by 3 bases and J by 0 bases, with 6 bases between the two germline ends. Germline CDR1 reads KGHSH; CDR2 reads LQKENI. This CDR3 is CASSPEGSNQPQHF. CDR3 sequence (DNA): TGTGCCAGCTCACCGGAGGGTAGCAATCAGCCCCAGCATTTT.

This chain uses TRBV6-6 with TRBJ2-4; a possible D gene is TRBD1 (6 bases). Deletions cut 5 bases from V and 7 bases from J, with 21 bases between. The CDR3 has 16 residues. Germline CDR1 reads MNHNY; CDR2 reads SVGAGI (reference sequence). The CDR3 coding sequence is TGTGCCAGCAGTCGACAAGGGTGGGGGCGCGGGAACATTCAGTACTTC. This translates into CASSRQGWGRGNIQYF.

The genes are TRBV6-1 and TRBJ2-3; 9 bases align to TRBD1. The CDR3 is 18 residues long. V lost 4 bases to trimming and J lost 5 bases; unmatched junction nucleotides: 16. Germline V gene sequence: CDR1 MNHNS, CDR2 SASEGT. CDR3 sequence reads: CASSARLQGAVNKDTQYF. The CDR3 DNA is TGTGCCAGCAGTGCACGCCTACAGGGGGCGGTCAATAAAGATACGCAGTATTTT.

In nucleotides, the CDR3 is TGCGCCAGCAGCTTCGGCGCGGGGGGGCCAGTAGATACGCAGTATTTT. This sequence encodes CASSFGAGGPVDTQYF. The chain links TRBV5-1 to TRBJ2-3, with TRBD2 identical over 9 bases. The V gene end was trimmed by 2 bases and the J gene end by 5 bases; junction bases not matched to a gene: 9. Germline V gene sequence: CDR1 SGHRS, CDR2 YFSETQ. CDR3 size: 16 residues.